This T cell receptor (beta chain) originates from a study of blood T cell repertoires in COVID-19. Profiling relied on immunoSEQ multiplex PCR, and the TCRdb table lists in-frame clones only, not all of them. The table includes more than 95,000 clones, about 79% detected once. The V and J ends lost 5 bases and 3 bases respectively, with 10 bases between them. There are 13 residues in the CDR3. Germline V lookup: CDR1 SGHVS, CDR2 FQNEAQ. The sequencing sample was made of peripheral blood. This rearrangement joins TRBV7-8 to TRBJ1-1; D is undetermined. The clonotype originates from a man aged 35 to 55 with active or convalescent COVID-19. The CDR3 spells CASSSRGYTEAFF. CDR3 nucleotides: TGTGCCAGCAGCAGCCGAGGATACACTGAAGCTTTCTTT.